This entry lists 20 T cell receptor beta chains sequenced from one sample in a study of shared clonotypes between healthy human individuals. CD45RO-negative, CCR7-selected cells formed the naive CD8 fraction, which excluded terminally differentiated effector memory CD45RA+ cells. Only in-frame clones appear in the TCRdb table, and some are missing; sequencing was by immunoSEQ multiplex PCR. Among around 1.9 million clones, 85% to 95% were seen once, and the ten largest hold 1.5% to 2%. Source material: naive CD8+ T cells from PBMCs. Every receptor here comes from a man between 18 and 35 years old in good health. Some clones in this sample may be carry-over from other donors' samples.

The chain employs TRBV27 and TRBJ2-7, with D tentatively TRBD1 (6 bases). The V gene's germline CDR1 is MNHEY and CDR2 SMNVEV (reference sequence). The CDR3 has 15 residues. V shed 2 bases and J shed 6 bases, with 17 bases lying between them. The CDR3 loop is CASSLRQGIEAEQYF. CDR3 nucleotide sequence: TGTGCCAGCAGTTTAAGGCAGGGGATTGAGGCCGAGCAGTACTTC.

V gene TRBV5-6 combines with J gene TRBJ2-7; the D gene could be TRBD1 or TRBD2 (6 bases each). V was cut by 4 bases and J by 4 bases, with 21 bases left in between. This CDR3 is 16 amino acids long. Germline assignment: CDR1 SGHDT and CDR2 YYEEEE. CDR3 in DNA: TGTGCCAGCAGCGGGGGCCATCGGGGGACCTGGTACGAGCAGTACTTC. The encoded protein is CASSGGHRGTWYEQYF.

A few counts support this clone. This chain links TRBV29-1 with TRBJ1-1, with unresolved D. This CDR3 comprises 12 residues. Trimming removed 3 bases at V and 4 bases at J, with 9 bases between. CDR1 is SQVTM and CDR2 is ANQGSEA in the germline V gene. The CDR3 DNA follows: TGCAGCGTTGAGGACGGACCCACTGAAGCTTTCTTT. It codes for CSVEDGPTEAFF.

The chain couples TRBV10-2 to TRBJ2-1; D gene ambiguous. The V gene's germline CDR1 is WSHSY and CDR2 SAAADI. CDR3 size: 12 residues. Trimming removed 6 bases from V and 12 bases from J, with 15 bases in between. CDR3 region: CASSADAVRQFF. CDR3 sequence (DNA): TGCGCCAGCAGCGCTGATGCGGTGAGGCAGTTCTTC.

The chain carries TRBV28 and TRBJ2-2, with TRBD1 matching 7 bases. The junction had 7 bases not matched to a gene; V was cut back by 8 bases and J by 7 bases. Germline-derived CDR1 and CDR2 are MDHEN and SYDVKM. The CDR3 has 13 residues. The CDR3 DNA reads as TGTGCCAGCTCCTCAGGGGGTCACGGGGAGCTGTTTTTT. Translation gives CASSSGGHGELFF.

V and J are TRBV4-1 and TRBJ2-4; D might be TRBD1 (5 bases). CDR3 length equals 14 residues. Trimming shortened V by 4 bases and J by 0 bases, and 7 bases separated the two germline ends. Germline CDR1 MGHRA, CDR2 YSYEKL. The CDR3 loop is CASSLGQAKNIQYF. In nucleotides, the CDR3 is TGCGCCAGCAGCCTGGGGCAAGCCAAAAACATTCAGTACTTC.

The rearrangement joins TRBV21-1 to TRBJ2-4; TRBD1, as called in the table, went unchecked against the DNA. TRBV21-1 is a documented pseudogene. CDR3 size: 15 residues. CDR3 in amino acids: CASSKTVLAKNIQYF. The CDR3 DNA is TGTGCCAGCAGCAAGACAGTCCTAGCCAAAAACATTCAGTACTTC.

The chain uses TRBV13 and TRBJ2-5; 7 positions agree with TRBD1. The CDR3 runs 15 residues. V trimming: 0 bases; J trimming: 2 bases; junction bases outside the gene matches: 3. Germline assignment: CDR1 PRHDT and CDR2 FYEKMQ (reference sequence). CDR3 in amino acids: CASSLGGQKQETQYF. CDR3 DNA: TGTGCCAGCAGCTTAGGGGGACAGAAACAAGAGACCCAGTACTTC.

This chain joins TRBV6-1 and TRBJ1-2, with 10 bases lining up with TRBD1. V lost 6 bases and J lost 3; bases outside the gene matches: 1. This CDR3 contains 13 residues. Germline V gene lookup returns CDR1 MNHNS and CDR2 SASEGT. For the CDR3, the DNA is TGTGCCAGCAGAGGACAGGGGGACTATGGCTACACCTTC. It specifies CASRGQGDYGYTF.

With regard to this clone: Within the sample, other DNA sequences also encode this same CDR3. The J gene is TRBJ2-1, the V gene TRBV27; D unclear. V lost 2 bases and J 2 bases, leaving 7 bases between the germline ends. The germline CDR1 and CDR2 sequences are MNHEY and SMNVEV (reference sequence). This CDR3 region has 14 residues. The CDR3 DNA reads TGTGCCAGCAGTTTAGGGCCTACCTACAATGAGCAGTTCTTC. Protein sequence: CASSLGPTYNEQFF.

V gene TRBV7-3 combines with J gene TRBJ1-2; D perhaps matches TRBD1 (5 bases). Looked up from germline, CDR1 is SGHTA and CDR2 is FQGTGA. Trimming shortened V by 2 bases and J by 6 bases, and 13 bases separated the two germline ends. The CDR3 loop spans 14 amino acids. As DNA, the CDR3 is TGTGCCAGCAGCTTATTAGGGGTTGGGGATGGCTACACCTTC. This codes for CASSLLGVGDGYTF.

This chain uses TRBV7-8 with TRBJ2-5, with 14 bases identical to TRBD2. The CDR3 runs 16 residues. Looked up from germline, CDR1 is SGHVS and CDR2 is FQNEAQ. V was pared by 5 bases and J by 5 bases, with 7 bases of the junction left unmatched. For the CDR3, the DNA is TGTGCCAGCAGCCCGGGGACTAGCGGGAGTGCCGAGACCCAGTACTTC. This gives the protein CASSPGTSGSAETQYF.

The rearrangement uses TRBV19 and TRBJ2-1; no firm D call. This CDR3 has 15 amino acids. Germline V gene sequence: CDR1 LNHDA, CDR2 SQIVND (reference sequence). V lost 5 bases and J lost 4, with 15 bases in between. In nucleotides, the CDR3 is TGTGCCAGTAGTTACATTTCGTTGGGTTACAATGAGCAGTTCTTC. Its protein is CASSYISLGYNEQFF.

V gene TRBV11-2 combines with J gene TRBJ1-5; D not certain. Between the trimmed V and J ends, which lost 5 bases and 1 base, there was a span of 12 bases. The CDR3 extends over 15 amino acids. Germline CDR1 is SGHAT and CDR2 is FQNNGV. As DNA, the CDR3 is TGTGCCAGCAGCCCTTCACCTACCAGCAATCAGCCCCAGCATTTT. It encodes CASSPSPTSNQPQHF.

The chain couples TRBV10-3 to TRBJ1-1; weak D call: TRBD1 (5 bases). CDR1 is ENHRY and CDR2 is SYGVKD in the germline V gene. Trimming removed 3 bases at V and 6 bases at J, with 11 bases between. This CDR3 has 13 residues. In DNA, the CDR3 is TGTGCCATCAGTGACTTAGGGGTCCCTGAAGCTTTCTTT. Protein sequence: CAISDLGVPEAFF.

This chain links TRBV2 with TRBJ2-3; TRBD2 matches 10 bases. The V gene's germline CDR1 is SNHLY and CDR2 FYNNEI. V was clipped by 10 bases and J by 0 bases; unmatched bases: 10. The CDR3 is made up of 16 amino acids. The CDR3 bases are TGTGCCACACCGGGGGGACTAGCGACTAGCACAGATACGCAGTATTTT. It encodes CATPGGLATSTDTQYF.

The chain couples TRBV2 to TRBJ1-5, with a possible D match to TRBD1 (5 bases). V was trimmed by 3 bases and J by 4 bases, leaving 13 bases between them. This CDR3 has 15 amino acids. The germline gives CDR1 SNHLY, CDR2 FYNNEI. The CDR3 coding sequence is TGTGCCAGCAGTGAGGAGAGAGCAGGGAATCAGCCCCAGCATTTT. Amino acid sequence: CASSEERAGNQPQHF.

V gene TRBV25-1 combines with J gene TRBJ1-2; D possibly corresponds to TRBD1 (6 bases). The ends were cut back, 3 bases at V and 4 bases at J, with 9 bases in the middle. The CDR3 is 13 residues long. CDR1 MGHDK and CDR2 SYGVNS come from the germline V gene. The DNA of the CDR3 is TGTGCCAGCAGTGACAGGGGCGCCTATGGCTACACCTTC. Amino acid sequence: CASSDRGAYGYTF.

The genes are TRBV10-3 and TRBJ2-3, with TRBD2 identical over 14 bases. Losses at the gene ends were 2 bases for V and 6 bases for J; bases not matched to a gene: 4. CDR1 ENHRY and CDR2 SYGVKD come from the germline V gene. There are 16 residues in the CDR3. CDR3 coding DNA: TGTGCCATCAGTGAGGTGGGACTAGCGGGAGTGGATACGCAGTATTTT. It encodes CAISEVGLAGVDTQYF.

For this clone: Other DNA sequences within the sample encode an identical CDR3. The rearrangement uses TRBV27 and TRBJ2-1; D tentatively reads TRBD1 or TRBD2 (5 bases each). Germline V gene sequence: CDR1 MNHEY, CDR2 SMNVEV (reference sequence). CDR3 length equals 14 residues. Trimming pared 5 bases from V and 1 base from J, leaving 9 bases between. As DNA, the CDR3 is TGTGCCAGCAGTCCCGGGACGTCCTACAATGAGCAGTTCTTC. Translated: CASSPGTSYNEQFF.